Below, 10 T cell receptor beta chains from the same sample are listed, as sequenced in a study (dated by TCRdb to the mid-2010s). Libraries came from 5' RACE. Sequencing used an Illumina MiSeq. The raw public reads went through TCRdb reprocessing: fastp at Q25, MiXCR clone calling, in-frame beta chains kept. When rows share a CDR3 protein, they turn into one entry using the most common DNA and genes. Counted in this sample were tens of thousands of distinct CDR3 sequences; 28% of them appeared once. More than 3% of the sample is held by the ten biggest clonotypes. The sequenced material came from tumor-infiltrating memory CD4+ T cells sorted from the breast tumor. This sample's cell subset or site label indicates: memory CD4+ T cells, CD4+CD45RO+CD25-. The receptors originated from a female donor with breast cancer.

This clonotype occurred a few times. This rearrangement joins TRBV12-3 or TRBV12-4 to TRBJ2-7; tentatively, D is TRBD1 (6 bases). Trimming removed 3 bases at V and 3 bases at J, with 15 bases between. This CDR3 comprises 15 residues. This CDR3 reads CASSFDRKRFYEQYF. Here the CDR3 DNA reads TGTGCCAGCAGTTTCGACAGGAAGAGGTTCTACGAGCAGTACTTC.

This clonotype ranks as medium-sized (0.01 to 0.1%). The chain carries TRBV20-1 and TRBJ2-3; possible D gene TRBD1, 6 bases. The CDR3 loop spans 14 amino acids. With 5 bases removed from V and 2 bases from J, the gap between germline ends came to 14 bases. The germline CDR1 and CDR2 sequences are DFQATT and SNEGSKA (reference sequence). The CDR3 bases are TGCAGTGCTGCAGGACAGCCTCTCACAGATACGCAGTATTTT. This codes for CSAAGQPLTDTQYF.

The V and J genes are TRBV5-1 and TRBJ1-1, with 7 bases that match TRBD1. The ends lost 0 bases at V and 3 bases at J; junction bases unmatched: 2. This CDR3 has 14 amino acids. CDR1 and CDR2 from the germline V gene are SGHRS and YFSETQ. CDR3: CASSLADRDTEAFF. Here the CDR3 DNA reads TGCGCCAGCAGCTTGGCCGACAGGGACACTGAAGCTTTCTTT.

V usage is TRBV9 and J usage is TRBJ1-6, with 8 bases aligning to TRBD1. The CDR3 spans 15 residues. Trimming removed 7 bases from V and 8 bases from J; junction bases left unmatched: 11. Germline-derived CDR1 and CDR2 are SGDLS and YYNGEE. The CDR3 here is CASSTGASSYSPLHF. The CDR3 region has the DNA TGTGCCAGCTCGACAGGGGCTTCCTCTTATTCACCCCTCCACTTT.

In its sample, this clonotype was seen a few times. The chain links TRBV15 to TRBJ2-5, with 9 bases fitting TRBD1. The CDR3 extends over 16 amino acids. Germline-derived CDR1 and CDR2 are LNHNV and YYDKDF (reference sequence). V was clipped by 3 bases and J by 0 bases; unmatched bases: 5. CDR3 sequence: CATSRGDRDYQETQYF. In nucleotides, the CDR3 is TGTGCCACCAGCAGGGGGGACAGGGATTACCAAGAGACCCAGTACTTC.

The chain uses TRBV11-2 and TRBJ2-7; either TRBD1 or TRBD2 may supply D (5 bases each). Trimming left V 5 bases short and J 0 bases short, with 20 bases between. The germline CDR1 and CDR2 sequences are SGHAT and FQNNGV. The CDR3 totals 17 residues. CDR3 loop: CASSPRGGREGSYEQYF. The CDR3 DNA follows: TGTGCCAGCAGCCCCCGTGGGGGAAGAGAAGGCTCCTACGAGCAGTACTTC.

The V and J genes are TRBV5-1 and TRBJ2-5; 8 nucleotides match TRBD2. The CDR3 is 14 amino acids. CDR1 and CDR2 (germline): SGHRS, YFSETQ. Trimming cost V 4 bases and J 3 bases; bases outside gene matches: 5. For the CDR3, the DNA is TGCGCCAGCAGCCCCCGGACTAGCAAAGAGACCCAGTACTTC. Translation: CASSPRTSKETQYF.

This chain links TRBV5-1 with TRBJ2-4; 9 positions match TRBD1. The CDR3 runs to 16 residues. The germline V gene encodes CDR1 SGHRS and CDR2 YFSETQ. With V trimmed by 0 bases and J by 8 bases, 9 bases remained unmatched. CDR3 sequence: CASSLAPGQGVHIQYF. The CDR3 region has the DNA TGCGCCAGCAGCTTGGCCCCGGGACAGGGTGTGCACATTCAGTACTTC.

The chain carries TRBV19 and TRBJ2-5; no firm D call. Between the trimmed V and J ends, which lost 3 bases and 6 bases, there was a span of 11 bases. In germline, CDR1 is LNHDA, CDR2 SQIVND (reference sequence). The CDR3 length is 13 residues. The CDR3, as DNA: TGTGCCAGTAGTATGGGCCAAAAGCAGACCCAGTACTTC. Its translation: CASSMGQKQTQYF. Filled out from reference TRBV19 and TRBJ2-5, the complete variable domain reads DGGITQSPKYLFRKEGQNVTLSCEQNLNHDAMYWYRQDPGQGLRLIYYSQIVNDFQKGDIAEGYSVSREKKESFPLTVTSAQKNPTAFYLCASSMGQKQTQYFGPGTRLLVL.

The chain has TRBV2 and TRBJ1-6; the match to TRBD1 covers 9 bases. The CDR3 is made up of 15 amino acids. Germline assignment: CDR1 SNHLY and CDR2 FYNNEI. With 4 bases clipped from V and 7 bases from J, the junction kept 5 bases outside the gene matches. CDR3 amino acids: CASSGLGQGNSPLHF. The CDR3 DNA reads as TGTGCCAGCAGTGGACTCGGACAGGGGAATTCACCCCTCCACTTT.